This T cell receptor beta chain was sequenced for a study of T cells in Graves' hyperthyroidism and ophthalmopathy. The CDR3 consists of 16 residues. Germline V gene sequence: CDR1 MDHEN, CDR2 SYDVKM. Between the trimmed V and J ends, which lost 5 bases and 1 base, there was a span of 15 bases. The blood sample predates any ophthalmopathy symptoms, coming from first hyperthyroidism diagnosis. This clonotype was recorded many times. The TCR beta CDR3 regions underwent amplification using RNA transcripts as the source. TCR CDR3 regions were first amplified by RT-PCR with HTBI primers. TCRdb reanalysed the multiplex PCR reads using MiXCR and keeps one entry per CDR3 protein. The table has about 160,000 distinct CDR3 sequences, 9.4% seen once.

This TCR was recovered from a woman aged 18-29 years with Graves' hyperthyroidism that later progressed to Graves' ophthalmopathy. The J gene is TRBJ1-5, the V gene TRBV28; no clear D. The sample was blood. The CDR3 DNA follows: TGTGCCAGCAGTGCGGGAGGGTTGAAGAGCAATCAGCCCCAGCATTTT. Its protein is CASSAGGLKSNQPQHF. The full variable domain, completed using reference TRBV28 and TRBJ1-5, is DVKVTQSSRYLVKRTGEKVFLECVQDMDHENMFWYRQDPGLGLRLIYFSYDVKMKEKGDIPEGYSVSREKKERFSLILESASTNQTSMYLCASSAGGLKSNQPQHFGDGTRLSIL.